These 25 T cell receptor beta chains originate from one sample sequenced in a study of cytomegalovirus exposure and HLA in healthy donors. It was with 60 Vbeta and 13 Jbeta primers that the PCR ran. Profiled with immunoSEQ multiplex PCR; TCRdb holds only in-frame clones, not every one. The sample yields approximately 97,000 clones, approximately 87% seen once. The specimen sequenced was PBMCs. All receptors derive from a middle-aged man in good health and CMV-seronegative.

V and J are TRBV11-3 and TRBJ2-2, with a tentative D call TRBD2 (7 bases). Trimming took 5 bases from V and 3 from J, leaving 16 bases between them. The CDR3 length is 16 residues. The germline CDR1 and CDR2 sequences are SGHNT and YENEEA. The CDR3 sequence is CASSGGAGDHTGELFF. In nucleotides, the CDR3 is TGTGCCAGCAGCGGGGGGGCAGGGGACCACACCGGGGAGCTGTTTTTT.

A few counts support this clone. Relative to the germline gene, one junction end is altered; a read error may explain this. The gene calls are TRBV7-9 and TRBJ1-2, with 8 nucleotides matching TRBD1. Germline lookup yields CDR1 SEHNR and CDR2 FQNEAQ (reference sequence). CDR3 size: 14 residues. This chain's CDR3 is CSSSGTGLTYGYTF. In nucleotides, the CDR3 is TGTTCCAGCAGCGGGACAGGCCTGACCTATGGCTACACCTTC.

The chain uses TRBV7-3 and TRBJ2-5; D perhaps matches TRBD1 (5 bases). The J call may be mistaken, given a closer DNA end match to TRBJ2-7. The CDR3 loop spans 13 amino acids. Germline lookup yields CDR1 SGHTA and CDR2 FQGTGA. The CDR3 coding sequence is TGTGCCAGCAGCCCTGACAGTAACCACGAGCAGTACTTC. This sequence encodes CASSPDSNHEQYF.

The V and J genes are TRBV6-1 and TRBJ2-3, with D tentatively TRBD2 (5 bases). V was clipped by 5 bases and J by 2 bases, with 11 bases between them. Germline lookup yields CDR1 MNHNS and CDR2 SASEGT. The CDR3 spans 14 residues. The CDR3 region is CASSRRGNTDTQYF. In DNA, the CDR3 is TGTGCCAGCAGTAGACGGGGAAACACAGATACGCAGTATTTT.

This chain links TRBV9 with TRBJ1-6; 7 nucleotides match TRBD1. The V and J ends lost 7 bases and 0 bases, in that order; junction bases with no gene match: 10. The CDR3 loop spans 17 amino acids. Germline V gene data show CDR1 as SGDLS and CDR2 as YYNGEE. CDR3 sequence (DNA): TGTGCCAGCGGCGGGGGGGACAGCAGCTCCTATAATTCACCCCTCCACTTT. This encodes CASGGGDSSSYNSPLHF.

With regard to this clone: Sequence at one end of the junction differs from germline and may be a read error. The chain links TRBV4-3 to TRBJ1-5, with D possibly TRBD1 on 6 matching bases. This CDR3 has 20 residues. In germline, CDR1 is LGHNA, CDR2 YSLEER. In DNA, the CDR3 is TGCGCCAGCAGCCAAGATCTGTACAGGGCATTTGATCTGCGCAATCAGCCCCGGCATTTT. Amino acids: CASSQDLYRAFDLRNQPRHF.

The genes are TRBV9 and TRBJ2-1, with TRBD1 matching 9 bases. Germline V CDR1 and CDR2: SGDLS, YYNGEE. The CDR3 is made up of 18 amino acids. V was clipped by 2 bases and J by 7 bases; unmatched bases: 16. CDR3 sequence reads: CASSVRDRASSYGNEQFF. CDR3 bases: TGTGCCAGCAGCGTCCGGGACAGGGCTAGTTCATACGGGAATGAGCAGTTCTTC.

CDR3 in DNA: TGTGCCATCGGGGAAGGGGGCCGCTCTGGAAACACCATATATTTT. Translated: CAIGEGGRSGNTIYF. The chain uses TRBV10-3 and TRBJ1-3; TRBD1 matches 7 bases. J was trimmed by 0 bases and V by 8 bases; bases with no gene match: 7. CDR1 is ENHRY, CDR2 SYGVKD, per germline. This CDR3 comprises 15 residues.

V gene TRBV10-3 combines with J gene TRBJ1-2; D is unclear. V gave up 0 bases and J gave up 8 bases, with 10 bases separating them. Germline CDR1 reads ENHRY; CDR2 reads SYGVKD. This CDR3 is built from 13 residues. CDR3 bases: TGTGCCATCAGTGAGTCGAGTGAATCCGGCTACACCTTC. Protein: CAISESSESGYTF.

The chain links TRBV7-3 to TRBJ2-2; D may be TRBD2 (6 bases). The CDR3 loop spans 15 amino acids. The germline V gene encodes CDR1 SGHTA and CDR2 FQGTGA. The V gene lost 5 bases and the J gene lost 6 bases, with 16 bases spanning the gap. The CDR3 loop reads CASSPRGGAAGELFF. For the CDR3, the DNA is TGTGCCAGCAGCCCGAGGGGCGGGGCTGCCGGGGAGCTGTTTTTT.

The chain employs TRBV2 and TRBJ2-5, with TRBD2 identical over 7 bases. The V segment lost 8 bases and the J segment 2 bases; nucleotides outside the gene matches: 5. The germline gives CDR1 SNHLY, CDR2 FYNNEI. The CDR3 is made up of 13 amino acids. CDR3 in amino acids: CASWRGLQETQYF. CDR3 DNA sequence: TGTGCCAGCTGGCGGGGACTACAAGAGACCCAGTACTTC.

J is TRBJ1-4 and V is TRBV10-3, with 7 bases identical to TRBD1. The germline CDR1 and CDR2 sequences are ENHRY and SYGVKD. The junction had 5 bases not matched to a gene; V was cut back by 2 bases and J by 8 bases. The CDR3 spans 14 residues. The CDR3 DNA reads TGTGCCATCAGTGAGGACAGGGTAGGGGAAAAACTGTTTTTT. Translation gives CAISEDRVGEKLFF.

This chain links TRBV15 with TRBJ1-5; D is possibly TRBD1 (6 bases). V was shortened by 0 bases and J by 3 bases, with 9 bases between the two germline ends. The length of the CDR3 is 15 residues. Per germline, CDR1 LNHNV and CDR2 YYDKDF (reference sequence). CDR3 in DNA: TGTGCCACCAGCAGAGACAGGGGCCACAATCAGCCCCAGCATTTT. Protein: CATSRDRGHNQPQHF.

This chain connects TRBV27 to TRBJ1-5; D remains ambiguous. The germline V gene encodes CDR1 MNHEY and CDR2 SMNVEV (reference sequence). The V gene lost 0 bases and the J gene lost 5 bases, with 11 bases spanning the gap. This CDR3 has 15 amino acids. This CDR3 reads CASSLSYSSYQPQHF. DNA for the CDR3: TGTGCCAGCAGTTTATCGTACAGTTCATATCAGCCCCAGCATTTT.

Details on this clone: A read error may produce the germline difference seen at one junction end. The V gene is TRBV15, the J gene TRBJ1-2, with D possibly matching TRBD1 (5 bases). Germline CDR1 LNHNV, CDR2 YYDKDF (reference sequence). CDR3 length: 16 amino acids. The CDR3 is CAASRDRRGVGYGYTF. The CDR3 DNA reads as TGTGCCGCCAGCAGAGATCGAAGGGGTGTGGGCTATGGCTACACCTTC.

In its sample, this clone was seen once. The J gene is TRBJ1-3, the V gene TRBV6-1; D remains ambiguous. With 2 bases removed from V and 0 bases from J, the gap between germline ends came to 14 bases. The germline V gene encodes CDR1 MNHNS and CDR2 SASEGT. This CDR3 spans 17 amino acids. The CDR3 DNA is TGTGCCAGCAGTGAACCGGGAGACTTCCTCTCTGGAAACACCATATATTTT. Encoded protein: CASSEPGDFLSGNTIYF.

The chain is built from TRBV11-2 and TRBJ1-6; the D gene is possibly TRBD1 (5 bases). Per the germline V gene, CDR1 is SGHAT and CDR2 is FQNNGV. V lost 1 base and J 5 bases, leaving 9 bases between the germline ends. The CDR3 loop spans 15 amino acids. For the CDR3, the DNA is TGTGCCAGCAGCTTAGTAGGGGCCCATAATTCACCCCTCCACTTT. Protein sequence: CASSLVGAHNSPLHF.

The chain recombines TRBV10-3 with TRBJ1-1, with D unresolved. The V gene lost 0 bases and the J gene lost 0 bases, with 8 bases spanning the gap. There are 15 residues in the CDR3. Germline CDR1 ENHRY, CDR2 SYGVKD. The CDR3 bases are TGTGCCATCAGTGAGTCGGGGAGTATGAACACTGAAGCTTTCTTT. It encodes CAISESGSMNTEAFF.

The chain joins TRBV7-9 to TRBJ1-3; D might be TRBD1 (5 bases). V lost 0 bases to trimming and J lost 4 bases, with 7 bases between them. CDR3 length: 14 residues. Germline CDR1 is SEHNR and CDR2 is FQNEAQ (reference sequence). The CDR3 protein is CASSLAGAGNTIYF. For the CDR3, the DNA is TGTGCCAGCAGCTTAGCAGGGGCAGGAAACACCATATATTTT.

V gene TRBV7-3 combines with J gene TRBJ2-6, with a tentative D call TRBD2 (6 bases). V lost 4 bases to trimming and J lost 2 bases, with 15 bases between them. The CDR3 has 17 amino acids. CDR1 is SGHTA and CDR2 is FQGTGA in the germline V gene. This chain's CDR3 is CASSSRTGETGANVLTF. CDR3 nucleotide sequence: TGTGCCAGCAGCTCTCGGACGGGGGAGACTGGGGCCAACGTCCTGACTTTC.

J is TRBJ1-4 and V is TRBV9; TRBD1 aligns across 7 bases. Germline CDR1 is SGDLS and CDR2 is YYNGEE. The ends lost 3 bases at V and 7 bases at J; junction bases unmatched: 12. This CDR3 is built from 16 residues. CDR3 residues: CASSAGSDRDGEKLFF. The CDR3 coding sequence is TGTGCCAGCAGCGCGGGCTCAGACAGGGATGGTGAAAAACTGTTTTTT.

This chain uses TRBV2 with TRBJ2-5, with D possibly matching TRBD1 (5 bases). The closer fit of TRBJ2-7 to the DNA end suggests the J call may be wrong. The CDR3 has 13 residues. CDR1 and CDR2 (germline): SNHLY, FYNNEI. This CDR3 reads CASSRTPAYEQYF. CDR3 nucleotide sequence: TGTGCCAGCAGTAGGACACCAGCCTACGAGCAGTACTTC.

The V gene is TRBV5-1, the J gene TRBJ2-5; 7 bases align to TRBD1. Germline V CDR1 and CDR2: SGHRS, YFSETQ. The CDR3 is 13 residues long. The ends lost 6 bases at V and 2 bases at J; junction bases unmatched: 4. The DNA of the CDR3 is TGCGCCAGCAAGCAGGGACAGCAAGAGACCCAGTACTTC. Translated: CASKQGQQETQYF.

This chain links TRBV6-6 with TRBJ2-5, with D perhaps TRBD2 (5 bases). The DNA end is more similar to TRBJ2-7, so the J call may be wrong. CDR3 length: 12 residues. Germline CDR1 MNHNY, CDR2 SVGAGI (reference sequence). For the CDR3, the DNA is TGTGCCAGCAAAGGCGGGTCCGACGAGCAGTACTTC. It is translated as CASKGGSDEQYF.

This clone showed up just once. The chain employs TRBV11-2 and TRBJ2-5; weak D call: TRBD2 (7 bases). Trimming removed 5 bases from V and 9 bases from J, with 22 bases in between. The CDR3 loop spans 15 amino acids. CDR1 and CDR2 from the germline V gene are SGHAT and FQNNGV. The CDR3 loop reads CASSPVRGPKGAQYF. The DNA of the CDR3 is TGTGCCAGCAGCCCCGTGCGGGGGCCGAAAGGGGCCCAGTACTTC.